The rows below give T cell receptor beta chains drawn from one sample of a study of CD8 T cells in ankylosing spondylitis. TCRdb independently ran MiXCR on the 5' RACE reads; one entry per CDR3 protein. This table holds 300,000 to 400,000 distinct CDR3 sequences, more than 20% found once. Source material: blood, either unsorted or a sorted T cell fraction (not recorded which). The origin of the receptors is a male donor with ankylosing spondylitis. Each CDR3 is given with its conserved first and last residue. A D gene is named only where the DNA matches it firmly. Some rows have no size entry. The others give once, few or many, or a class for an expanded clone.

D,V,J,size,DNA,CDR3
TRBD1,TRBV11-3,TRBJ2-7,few,TGTGCCAGCAGCACGGGACAGCCTTTGGCCGAGCAGTACTTC,CASSTGQPLAEQYF
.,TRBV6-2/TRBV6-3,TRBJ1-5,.,TGTGCCAGCATGGATCGACAGGCCAATCAGCCCCAGCATTTT,CASMDRQANQPQHF
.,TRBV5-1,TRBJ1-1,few,TGCGCCAGCAGCTTGGAATGGGGGTCCACTGAAGCTTTCTTT,CASSLEWGSTEAFF
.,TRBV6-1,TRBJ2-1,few,TGTGCCAGCAGTGAAACGCTAGCGTACAATGAGCAGTTCTTC,CASSETLAYNEQFF
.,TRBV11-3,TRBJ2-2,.,TGTGCCAGCAGCCTTTTGTCCGGGGCCGGGGAGCTGTTTTTT,CASSLLSGAGELFF
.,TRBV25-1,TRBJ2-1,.,TGTGCCAGCAGTTCAACCAGCTCGGTAGTTGACAATGAGCAGTTCTTC,CASSSTSSVVDNEQFF
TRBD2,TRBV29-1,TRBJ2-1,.,TGCAGCGTAATATTGACTAGCGGGGGAGACCATAGCTCCTACAATGAGCAGTTCTTC,CSVILTSGGDHSSYNEQFF
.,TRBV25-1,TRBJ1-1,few,TGTGCCAGCAGTGAGCAGGTGGGCACTGAAGCTTTCTTT,CASSEQVGTEAFF
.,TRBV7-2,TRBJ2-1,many,TGTGCCAGCAGCTTAGAGGGCAGGGGCAATTACAATGAGCAGTTCTTC,CASSLEGRGNYNEQFF
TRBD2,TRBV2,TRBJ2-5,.,TGTGCCAGCACCCGGACTAGCGGGAGTGAGACCCAGTACTTC,CASTRTSGSETQYF
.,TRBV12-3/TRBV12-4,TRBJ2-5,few,TGTGCCAGCAGTCCCACAGGAGCAGAGACCCAGTACTTC,CASSPTGAETQYF
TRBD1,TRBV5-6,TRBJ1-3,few,TGTGCCAGCAGCTTGGAAGGACAGGGGGCTTTTTACTCTGGAAACACCATATATTTT,CASSLEGQGAFYSGNTIYF
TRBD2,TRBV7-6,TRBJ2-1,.,TGTGCCAGCAGCTCCATGACTAGCCTGGAGGATGAGCAGTTCTTC,CASSSMTSLEDEQFF
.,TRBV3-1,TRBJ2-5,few,TGTGCCAGCAGCCAAATGACCGGGGTGGAAGAGACCCAGTACTTC,CASSQMTGVEETQYF
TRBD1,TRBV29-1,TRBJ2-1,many,TGCAGCGTTGAAGGACGGTTTGGCAGGGGGTACAATGAGCAGTTCTTC,CSVEGRFGRGYNEQFF
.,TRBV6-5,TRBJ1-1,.,TGTGCCAGCAGTTACTCGCCCAGGACTGAAGCTTTCTTT,CASSYSPRTEAFF
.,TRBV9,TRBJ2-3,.,TGTGCCAGCAGCCCCCTAAGGGGAGTTGGCACAGATACGCAGTATTTT,CASSPLRGVGTDTQYF
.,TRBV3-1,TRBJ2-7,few,TGTGCCAGCAGCCGACAGCATAGCGAGCAGTACTTC,CASSRQHSEQYF
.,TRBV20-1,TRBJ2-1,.,TGCAGTGCTAGAATCTCGGCTGACAATGAGCAGTTCTTC,CSARISADNEQFF
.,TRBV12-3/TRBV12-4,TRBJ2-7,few,TGTGCCAGCAGTACCCCCCCTACAGGGACCTACGAGCAGTACTTC,CASSTPPTGTYEQYF
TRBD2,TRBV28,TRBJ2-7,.,TGTGCCAGCTCTCCTCGCGGGAGGGTCCCCTACGAGCAGTACTTC,CASSPRGRVPYEQYF
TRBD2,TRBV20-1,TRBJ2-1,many,TGCAGTGCCCTAGGAGGACTAGCGGGATCGAGCTCCTACAATGAGCAGTTCTTC,CSALGGLAGSSSYNEQFF
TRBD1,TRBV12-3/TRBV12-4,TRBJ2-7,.,TGTGCCAGCAATCAGGACAGGGTTGGTCACGAGCAGTACTTC,CASNQDRVGHEQYF
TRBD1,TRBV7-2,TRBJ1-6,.,TGTGCCAGCAGCTTTACCGGGACAGGGCACTCACCCCTCCACTTT,CASSFTGTGHSPLHF
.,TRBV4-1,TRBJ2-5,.,TGCGCCAGCAGCCGACTCTCTAGCGAGACCCAGTACTTC,CASSRLSSETQYF
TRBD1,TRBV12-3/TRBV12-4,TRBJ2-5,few,TGTGCCAGCAGTCAAGGGGGCGCGACCCAGTACTTC,CASSQGGATQYF
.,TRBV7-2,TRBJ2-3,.,TGTGCCAGCAGCACTAGGGGAACGCAGTATTTT,CASSTRGTQYF
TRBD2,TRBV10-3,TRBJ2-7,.,TGTGCCACATCTAGCGGGAGTGACCGGGAGCAGTACTTC,CATSSGSDREQYF
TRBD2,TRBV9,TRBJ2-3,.,TGTGCCAGCAGCGTAGCGGGAGGGTATGATACGCAGTATTTT,CASSVAGGYDTQYF
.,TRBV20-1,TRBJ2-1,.,TGCAGTGCTAAGGAGGGAGCGGGTGAGCAGTTCTTC,CSAKEGAGEQFF
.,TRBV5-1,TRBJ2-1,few,TGCGCCAGCAGCTCGTCCGACAGAACGTACAATGAGCAGTTCTTC,CASSSSDRTYNEQFF
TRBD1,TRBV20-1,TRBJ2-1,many,TGCAGTGCTGACTACGGACAGGGGACTCGTGAGCAGTTCTTC,CSADYGQGTREQFF
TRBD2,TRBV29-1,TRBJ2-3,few,TGCAGCGCCGGATTAGGGAGGGGCGATACGCAGTATTTT,CSAGLGRGDTQYF
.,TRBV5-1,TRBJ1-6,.,TGCGCCAGCAGCTTGGTCGGCGTTCATTCACCCCTCCACTTT,CASSLVGVHSPLHF
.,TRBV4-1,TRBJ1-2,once,TGCGCCAGCAGCCAAGAGGTCGGGACAACTAACTATGGCTACACCTTC,CASSQEVGTTNYGYTF
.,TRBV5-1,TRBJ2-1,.,TGCGCCAGCAGCTTGGAGGGAGCGACCGCTTACAATGAGCAGTTCTTC,CASSLEGATAYNEQFF
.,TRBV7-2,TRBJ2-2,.,TGTGCCAGCAGCACTCGACAGAGCACCGGGGAGCTGTTTTTT,CASSTRQSTGELFF
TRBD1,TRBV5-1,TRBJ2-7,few,TGCGCCAGCAGCTGGACCGGGACAGGGGCCTACGAGCAGTACTTC,CASSWTGTGAYEQYF
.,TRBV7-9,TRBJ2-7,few,TGTGCCAGCAGCTTAGAGTGGCCCCCCTACGAGCAGTACTTC,CASSLEWPPYEQYF
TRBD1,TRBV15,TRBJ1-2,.,TGTGCCACCAGCCGGGACAGGGGTACGAATGGCTACACCTTC,CATSRDRGTNGYTF
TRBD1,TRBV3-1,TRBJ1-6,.,TGTGCCAGCAGCCAACGGGACAGGGATTCACCCCTCCACTTT,CASSQRDRDSPLHF
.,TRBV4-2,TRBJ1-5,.,TGTGCCAGCAGCCAAGAGCGGTTCCGGCCCCAGCATTTT,CASSQERFRPQHF